One sample yielded the 32 T cell receptor beta chains listed below, sequenced in a study of T cell responses to AZD1222 COVID-19 vaccine. Some clones are missing from TCRdb's copy, which holds only in-frame ones; the method was immunoSEQ multiplex PCR. Of about 96,000 clones detected, 85% to 90% appear once; the ten largest clones hold roughly 25%. Sequenced material: peripheral blood, taken on day 0 of AZD1222 vaccination. The receptors come from an adult in good health.

CDR3 nucleotide sequence: TGTGCCAGCAGTTTATCCACTGGACAGGGGGGGTTGGGCAATCAGCCCCAGCATTTT. It yields the protein CASSLSTGQGGLGNQPQHF. The rearrangement uses TRBV27 and TRBJ1-5; 10 bases line up with TRBD1. Germline V gene data show CDR1 as MNHEY and CDR2 as SMNVEV (reference sequence). This CDR3 comprises 19 residues. V trimming: 0 bases; J trimming: 2 bases; junction bases outside the gene matches: 10.

The chain links TRBV28 to TRBJ2-3; 8 nucleotides match TRBD1. The CDR3 extends over 17 amino acids. The germline gives CDR1 MDHEN, CDR2 SYDVKM. Trimming at V came to 2 bases and at J to 0 bases, leaving 7 bases not matched to a gene. The CDR3 reads CASSLGDRFSSTDTQYF. The CDR3 DNA reads TGTGCCAGCAGTTTAGGGGACAGGTTTTCTAGCACAGATACGCAGTATTTT.

This clone was seen only a few times. V and J are TRBV7-3 and TRBJ2-5; no clear D. This CDR3 has 15 residues. CDR1 is SGHTA and CDR2 is FQGTGA in the germline V gene. The germline V and J ends were trimmed by 5 bases and 5 bases, with 18 bases remaining between them. The CDR3 here is CASSRRASLGETQYF. Here the CDR3 DNA reads TGTGCCAGCAGCCGTCGCGCCTCCCTCGGGGAGACCCAGTACTTC. The variable domain in full, with the rest retrieved from reference TRBV7-3 and TRBJ2-5, is GAGVSQTPSNKVTEKGKYVELRCDPISGHTALYWYRQSLGQGPEFLIYFQGTGAADDSGLPNDRFFAVRPEGSVSTLKIQRTERGDSAVYLCASSRRASLGETQYFGPGTRLLVL.

The chain is built from TRBV5-4 and TRBJ1-4; D unclear. This CDR3 is 16 amino acids long. Germline-derived CDR1 and CDR2 are SGHNT and YYREEE (reference sequence). V was trimmed by 4 bases and J by 3 bases, leaving 16 bases between them. CDR3 nucleotides: TGTGCCAGCAGCAGCCGGACGTCGGCTGCTAATGAAAAACTGTTTTTT. It yields the protein CASSSRTSAANEKLFF.

The rearrangement links TRBV19 to TRBJ2-1; 11 nucleotides match TRBD2. The trim removed 3 bases at V and 4 bases at J, leaving 8 bases unmatched. In germline, CDR1 is LNHDA, CDR2 SQIVND (reference sequence). The CDR3 is 17 amino acids. The CDR3 protein is CASSIALAGGLYNEQFF. The CDR3 DNA reads TGTGCCAGTAGTATTGCTCTAGCGGGAGGCCTGTACAATGAGCAGTTCTTC.

The chain recombines TRBV14 with TRBJ2-7; 9 bases match TRBD1. V lost 5 bases and J lost 3; bases outside the gene matches: 5. The germline gives CDR1 SGHDN, CDR2 FVKESK. The CDR3 spans 14 residues. The CDR3 bases are TGTGCCAGCAGCTCCGGGACAGGGTTCTACGAGCAGTACTTC. Its translation: CASSSGTGFYEQYF.

The rearrangement uses TRBV15 and TRBJ1-3; a possible D gene is TRBD1 (6 bases). Trimming took 0 bases from V and 4 from J, leaving 10 bases between them. Looked up from germline, CDR1 is LNHNV and CDR2 is YYDKDF (reference sequence). The CDR3 spans 15 residues. The CDR3 nucleotides are TGTGCCACCAGCAGAGATCCCAGGGGCGGAAACACCATATATTTT. Translated: CATSRDPRGGNTIYF. The variable domain in full, completed from reference TRBV15 and TRBJ1-3, reads DAMVIQNPRYQVTQFGKPVTLSCSQTLNHNVMYWYQQKSSQAPKLLFHYYDKDFNNEADTPDNFQSRRPNTSFCFLDIRSPGLGDTAMYLCATSRDPRGGNTIYFGEGSWLTVV.

The chain is built from TRBV7-2 and TRBJ1-1, with 7 bases matching TRBD1. The ends lost 5 bases at V and 1 base at J; junction bases unmatched: 4. Per the germline V gene, CDR1 is SGHTA and CDR2 is FQGNSA. This CDR3 has 14 amino acids. CDR3 in DNA: TGTGCCAGCAGCGCGGGACAGTGGAACACTGAAGCTTTCTTT. Protein sequence: CASSAGQWNTEAFF. Full variable domain (rest looked up from reference TRBV7-2 and TRBJ1-1): GAGVSQSPSNKVTEKGKDVELRCDPISGHTALYWYRQSLGQGLEFLIYFQGNSAPDKSGLPSDRFSAERTGGSVSTLTIQRTQQEDSAVYLCASSAGQWNTEAFFGQGTRLTVV.

This rearrangement joins TRBV7-9 to TRBJ2-1; 8 bases agree with TRBD2. V trimming: 3 bases; J trimming: 4 bases; junction bases outside the gene matches: 11. The length of the CDR3 is 17 residues. Looked up from germline, CDR1 is SEHNR and CDR2 is FQNEAQ (reference sequence). The CDR3 sequence: CASSLRASSGTYNEQFF. Written as DNA, the CDR3 is TGTGCCAGCAGCTTGAGGGCTAGTAGCGGGACATACAATGAGCAGTTCTTC.

The chain recombines TRBV7-9 with TRBJ1-1; D possibly corresponds to TRBD1 (5 bases). CDR1 SEHNR and CDR2 FQNEAQ come from the germline V gene (reference sequence). The CDR3 covers 13 residues. V shed 5 bases and J shed 1 base, with 8 bases lying between them. The CDR3: CASSSTGNTEAFF. The CDR3 region has the DNA TGTGCCAGCAGCAGTACAGGGAACACTGAAGCTTTCTTT.

This clone came up once. V usage is TRBV2 and J usage is TRBJ1-5; TRBD1 matches 7 bases. The germline gives CDR1 SNHLY, CDR2 FYNNEI. With V trimmed by 6 bases and J by 0 bases, 2 bases remained unmatched. The CDR3 is 14 residues long. As DNA, the CDR3 is TGTGCCAGCAGACAGGGGAATAGCAATCAGCCCCAGCATTTT. It encodes CASRQGNSNQPQHF.

V usage is TRBV7-2 and J usage is TRBJ1-1, with D perhaps TRBD1 (5 bases). There are 16 residues in the CDR3. Trimming removed 2 bases at V and 4 bases at J, with 17 bases between. Germline V gene lookup returns CDR1 SGHTA and CDR2 FQGNSA. CDR3 sequence (DNA): TGTGCCAGCAGCTTATCATCTTCCAGGGTCGGCACTGAAGCTTTCTTT. It specifies CASSLSSSRVGTEAFF.

This rearrangement joins TRBV7-9 to TRBJ1-3; 8 bases agree with TRBD1. The CDR3 has 17 amino acids. J lost 3 bases, V lost 2 bases, and 9 bases had no gene match. CDR1 is SEHNR and CDR2 is FQNEAQ in the germline V gene (reference sequence). CDR3 amino acids: CASSLTGQGRVGNTIYF. For the CDR3, the DNA is TGTGCCAGCAGCTTAACAGGACAGGGAAGGGTTGGAAACACCATATATTTT.

This chain connects TRBV9 to TRBJ2-2, with D unresolved. With 0 bases removed from V and 7 bases from J, the gap between germline ends came to 10 bases. Germline values: CDR1 SGDLS, CDR2 YYNGEE. The CDR3 runs to 14 residues. The CDR3: CASSVVWADGELFF. Written as DNA, the CDR3 is TGTGCCAGCAGCGTAGTCTGGGCGGACGGGGAGCTGTTTTTT.

This sequence joins TRBV28 and TRBJ2-1; possible D gene TRBD2, 6 bases. The germline V and J ends were trimmed by 7 bases and 4 bases, with 11 bases remaining between them. This CDR3 contains 13 residues. From germline, CDR1 is MDHEN and CDR2 SYDVKM. The CDR3 region has the DNA TGTGCCAGCACGGCTAGCGCGTACAATGAGCAGTTCTTC. Protein product: CASTASAYNEQFF.

This clone was counted once. V usage is TRBV7-3 and J usage is TRBJ1-2; 7 bases agree with TRBD1. Trimming removed 7 bases from V and 4 bases from J; junction bases left unmatched: 9. The CDR3 covers 14 residues. Germline CDR1 and CDR2: SGHTA and FQGTGA. CDR3 bases: TGTGCCAGCACCCCCGGTGGGACAGTCTATGGCTACACCTTC. Translated, it gives CASTPGGTVYGYTF.

The gene calls are TRBV5-4 and TRBJ2-7, with 10 bases lining up with TRBD2. The length of the CDR3 is 14 residues. The ends lost 1 base at V and 6 bases at J; junction bases unmatched: 4. CDR1 and CDR2 (germline): SGHNT, YYREEE (reference sequence). Here the CDR3 reads CASSLPGLASEQYF. The CDR3 DNA reads as TGTGCCAGCAGCTTGCCGGGACTAGCGTCCGAGCAGTACTTC.

The chain links TRBV11-2 to TRBJ2-7, with D unclear. Germline loops: CDR1 SGHAT, CDR2 FQNNGV. Trimming took 5 bases from V and 6 from J, leaving 14 bases between them. The CDR3 runs 13 residues. The DNA of the CDR3 is TGTGCCAGCAGCGAGAGCCTGGCATCCGAGCAGTACTTC. Encoded protein: CASSESLASEQYF.

This chain links TRBV6-5 with TRBJ2-1; TRBD2 aligns across 13 bases. Germline-derived CDR1 and CDR2 are MNHEY and SVGAGI. V was clipped by 8 bases and J by 5 bases; unmatched bases: 3. The CDR3 is 14 residues long. The CDR3 region has the DNA TGTGCCAGCCGGGGGACTAGCGGGAACAATGAGCAGTTCTTC. The encoded protein is CASRGTSGNNEQFF.

In its sample, this clone was seen once. The J gene is TRBJ2-1, the V gene TRBV19; 13 bases align to TRBD2. CDR1 and CDR2 from the germline V gene are LNHDA and SQIVND (reference sequence). The CDR3 sequence is 16 residues long. Trimming cost V 9 bases and J 2 bases; bases outside gene matches: 7. The CDR3 loop is CASKLAGGHPYNEQFF. The CDR3 nucleotides are TGTGCCAGCAAACTAGCGGGAGGGCACCCCTACAATGAGCAGTTCTTC.

This chain uses TRBV12-3 or TRBV12-4 with TRBJ2-1; no clear D. The CDR3 extends over 11 amino acids. Trimming shortened V by 6 bases and J by 13 bases, and 13 bases separated the two germline ends. CDR3 residues: CASSPRLAQFF. CDR3 DNA: TGTGCCAGCAGCCCGAGACTCGCCCAGTTCTTC.

The chain recombines TRBV5-1 with TRBJ2-5; maybe TRBD1 (5 bases). Germline V gene data show CDR1 as SGHRS and CDR2 as YFSETQ. V was pared by 1 base and J by 6 bases, with 13 bases between. The length of the CDR3 is 14 residues. The CDR3: CASSLTRAHQTQYF. The CDR3 bases are TGCGCCAGCAGCTTGACCAGGGCCCACCAGACCCAGTACTTC.

A few counts support this clone. This chain uses TRBV6-5 with TRBJ1-2; D is perhaps TRBD1 (5 bases). Germline V lookup: CDR1 MNHEY, CDR2 SVGAGI. The CDR3 is made up of 15 amino acids. With 0 bases removed from V and 6 bases from J, the gap between germline ends came to 14 bases. CDR3 amino acids: CASSYSSGGGDGYTF. The CDR3 region has the DNA TGTGCCAGCAGTTACTCGTCCGGGGGTGGGGATGGCTACACCTTC.

This rearrangement joins TRBV5-1 to TRBJ2-1, with D perhaps TRBD2 (6 bases). The CDR3 has 15 amino acids. With 2 bases removed from V and 2 bases from J, the gap between germline ends came to 11 bases. Germline CDR1 and CDR2: SGHRS and YFSETQ. CDR3 bases: TGCGCCAGCAGCTTATCGGGAGACCCCTACAATGAGCAGTTCTTC. Its translation is CASSLSGDPYNEQFF.

The V and J genes are TRBV6-1 and TRBJ1-5; 9 bases are a match to TRBD1. This CDR3 is built from 16 residues. CDR1 is MNHNS and CDR2 is SASEGT in the germline V gene. V lost 2 bases, J lost 2 bases, and 4 bases stayed unmatched. The CDR3 coding sequence is TGTGCCAGCAGTGAACGGGGACAGGGCGGCAATCAGCCCCAGCATTTT. The encoded protein is CASSERGQGGNQPQHF.

This chain joins TRBV7-9 and TRBJ2-7, with D perhaps assigned TRBD1 or TRBD2 (5 bases each). CDR1 is SEHNR and CDR2 is FQNEAQ in the germline V gene (reference sequence). Trimming stripped 8 bases from V and 1 base from J, with 21 bases between. The CDR3 runs to 16 residues. CDR3 protein: CASSFTRGTGSYEQYF. CDR3 DNA: TGTGCCAGCTCCTTTACCCGAGGGACGGGGTCCTACGAGCAGTACTTC.

J is TRBJ1-1 and V is TRBV12-5; the D is unclear. Germline loops: CDR1 LGHNT, CDR2 FRNRAP. Trimming stripped 7 bases from V and 9 bases from J, with 15 bases between. This CDR3 is built from 12 residues. In DNA form, the CDR3 reads TGTGCTAGTGCCCTTGGGGTGGGCCAAGCTTTCTTT. Translation gives CASALGVGQAFF.

The chain joins TRBV10-3 to TRBJ1-5, with 8 bases matching TRBD1. Per the germline V gene, CDR1 is ENHRY and CDR2 is SYGVKD. This CDR3 contains 13 residues. V gave up 10 bases and J gave up 7 bases; unmatched junction bases: 9. CDR3 DNA sequence: TGTGCCAACCCGGACAGGGATCAGCAGCCCCAGCATTTT. It codes for CANPDRDQQPQHF.

The rearrangement uses TRBV7-2 and TRBJ1-2; 7 nucleotides match TRBD1. The V gene's germline CDR1 is SGHTA and CDR2 FQGNSA. The CDR3 loop spans 15 amino acids. Trimming removed 7 bases from V and 0 bases from J; junction bases left unmatched: 8. For the CDR3, the DNA is TGTGCCAGCACCCCGGCAGGGGGAACTAACTATGGCTACACCTTC. Translating gives CASTPAGGTNYGYTF.

As concerns this clone: One end of the junction fails to match germline, which may point to a read error. The genes are TRBV7-7 and TRBJ1-6; D is unresolved. The CDR3 contains 13 residues. Looked up from germline, CDR1 is SSHAT and CDR2 is FNYEAQ (reference sequence). CDR3 residues: CASSLNGETPLHF. The CDR3 nucleotides are TGTGCTAGCAGCCTAAACGGGGAGACACCCCTCCACTTT.

V is TRBV6-9 and J is TRBJ2-2, with 10 bases aligning to TRBD2. The CDR3 is 14 residues long. The V segment lost 8 bases and the J segment 3 bases; nucleotides outside the gene matches: 3. The germline CDR1 and CDR2 sequences are MNHGY and SVAAGI. CDR3 loop: CASVTSGDTGELFF. In DNA form, the CDR3 reads TGTGCCAGCGTTACTAGCGGGGACACCGGGGAGCTGTTTTTT.

The rearrangement joins TRBV4-1 to TRBJ1-2; 11 bases line up with TRBD1. With V trimmed by 3 bases and J by 5 bases, 8 bases remained unmatched. The germline gives CDR1 MGHRA, CDR2 YSYEKL. The CDR3 length is 16 residues. The CDR3, as DNA: TGCGCCAGCAGCCAGGGTCGGACAGGGGGCAAGTATGGCTACACCTTC. Translation gives CASSQGRTGGKYGYTF.